Presented here are 5 T cell receptor beta chains from one specimen sequenced in a study of STAT5B mutations in CD4+ large granular lymphocyte leukemia. Data came from immunoSEQ multiplex PCR; TCRdb stores just in-frame clones and leaves some out. The data contain 37,000 or so clones, about four fifths of them seen just once; the ten biggest clones take up just under 0.35%. Sequencing was performed on CD4+ T cells from blood buffy coats. These receptors were taken from a human donor in good health.

This clone was found once. The V gene is TRBV5-4, the J gene TRBJ1-1; a possible D gene is TRBD1 (5 bases). The CDR3 contains 13 residues. V lost 4 bases and J 5 bases, leaving 12 bases between the germline ends. Looked up from germline, CDR1 is SGHNT and CDR2 is YYREEE (reference sequence). The CDR3: CASSRDRETEAFF. CDR3 coding DNA: TGTGCCAGCAGCCGGGACCGGGAGACTGAAGCTTTCTTT.

The V gene is TRBV30, the J gene TRBJ1-3; no reliable D call. Germline CDR1 and CDR2: GTSNPN and SVGIG (reference sequence). This CDR3 comprises 13 residues. Trimming left V 5 bases short and J 0 bases short, with 8 bases between. For the CDR3, the DNA is TGTGCCTGGTTTAGCTTCTCTGGAAACACCATATATTTT. This encodes CAWFSFSGNTIYF. The whole variable domain, filled in from reference TRBV30 and TRBJ1-3, reads SQTIHQWPATLVQPVGSPLSLECTVEGTSNPNLYWYRQAAGRGLQLLFYSVGIGQISSEVPQNLSASRPQDRQFILSSKKLLLSDSGFYLCAWFSFSGNTIYFGEGSWLTVV.

This clone was detected only once. The chain employs TRBV7-8 and TRBJ2-1; D is undetermined. The ends were cut back, 3 bases at V and 0 bases at J, with 9 bases in the middle. CDR3 length: 15 amino acids. The germline gives CDR1 SGHVS, CDR2 FQNEAQ. CDR3 coding DNA: TGTGCCAGCAGCTTTGGGTCCCTCTCCTACAATGAGCAGTTCTTC. Translation: CASSFGSLSYNEQFF. Together with reference TRBV7-8 and TRBJ2-1, the CDR3 gives the full variable domain: GAGVSQSPRYKVAKRGQDVALRCDPISGHVSLFWYQQALGQGPEFLTYFQNEAQLDKSGLPSDRFFAERPEGSVSTLKIQRTQQEDSAVYLCASSFGSLSYNEQFFGPGTRLTVL.

The chain combines TRBV15 with TRBJ2-1; no clear D gene. With 1 base removed from V and 7 bases from J, the gap between germline ends came to 8 bases. The CDR3 sequence is 13 residues long. Germline CDR1 LNHNV, CDR2 YYDKDF (reference sequence). The CDR3 DNA is TGTGCCACCAGCAGAGGGCCCCCGAATGAGCAGTTCTTC. Residues: CATSRGPPNEQFF.

This clone was observed once. The rearrangement links TRBV2 to TRBJ1-2; tentatively, D is TRBD1 (5 bases). Germline V gene data show CDR1 as SNHLY and CDR2 as FYNNEI. CDR3 length equals 11 residues. Deletions cut 8 bases from V and 1 base from J, with 5 bases between. The CDR3 bases are TGTGCCAGCGACAGTAACTATGGCTACACCTTC. This translates into CASDSNYGYTF.